This entry lists 18 T cell receptor beta chains sequenced from one sample in a study of human T cells and chemical hapten exposure. Time point meaning: pre-sensitization, week 0. Treatment defined: therapeutic diphenylcyclopropenone sensitization with weekly scalp DPC. TCRdb redid the calling of the RACE reads with MiXCR, one entry per CDR3 protein. The sample lists 350,000 to 400,000 distinct CDR3 sequences; 4.5% to 5.5% were seen once. The sequencing used whole blood, collected in connection with sensitization to the hapten diphenylcyclopropenone (DPC). Every receptor here comes from a woman in her 50s with alopecia areata. Some clones in this sample may be carry-over from other donors' samples.

The table lists this clonotype with a few counts. The rearrangement joins TRBV29-1 to TRBJ1-1, with D hard to call. Trimming removed 6 bases at V and 1 base at J, with 12 bases between. Germline values: CDR1 SQVTM, CDR2 ANQGSEA. CDR3 size: 13 residues. CDR3 region: CSVVVSTNTEAFF. The CDR3, as DNA: TGCAGCGTCGTTGTGTCGACGAACACTGAAGCTTTCTTT.

This clonotype was counted a few times. The chain uses TRBV5-6 and TRBJ1-5; TRBD1 agrees at 9 bases. The CDR3 is 16 amino acids. Losses at the gene ends were 3 bases for V and 5 bases for J; bases not matched to a gene: 9. Germline values: CDR1 SGHDT, CDR2 YYEEEE. CDR3 amino acids: CASSYGPDRGYQPQHF. DNA of the CDR3: TGTGCCAGCAGCTATGGCCCGGACAGGGGCTATCAGCCCCAGCATTTT.

This clonotype was seen a handful of times. The gene calls are TRBV2 and TRBJ1-2, with D maybe TRBD1 (5 bases). Germline-derived CDR1 and CDR2 are SNHLY and FYNNEI. V lost 4 bases and J 3 bases, leaving 12 bases between the germline ends. The CDR3 contains 14 residues. Here the CDR3 DNA reads TGTGCCAGCAGTGCGACCGGGGCCTACTATGGCTACACCTTC. This codes for CASSATGAYYGYTF. The complete variable domain, with remaining parts taken from reference TRBV2 and TRBJ1-2, reads EPEVTQTPSHQVTQMGQEVILRCVPISNHLYFYWYRQILGQKVEFLVSFYNNEISEKSEIFDDQFSVERPDGSNFTLKIRSTKLEDSAMYFCASSATGAYYGYTFGSGTRLTVV.

This clonotype was counted only a few times. The chain couples TRBV19 to TRBJ2-6; perhaps TRBD2 as D (6 bases). The CDR3 is 14 residues long. CDR1 is LNHDA and CDR2 is SQIVND in the germline V gene (reference sequence). Between the trimmed V and J ends, which lost 7 bases and 2 bases, there was a span of 9 bases. In DNA form, the CDR3 reads TGTGCCAGTAAGGAGGGAACTGGGGCCAACGTCCTGACTTTC. It encodes CASKEGTGANVLTF. The full variable domain, completed using reference TRBV19 and TRBJ2-6, is DGGITQSPKYLFRKEGQNVTLSCEQNLNHDAMYWYRQDPGQGLRLIYYSQIVNDFQKGDIAEGYSVSREKKESFPLTVTSAQKNPTAFYLCASKEGTGANVLTFGAGSRLTVL.

The V gene is TRBV5-6, the J gene TRBJ1-6, with TRBD1 matching over 9 bases. The CDR3 is 16 residues long. V gave up 4 bases and J gave up 8 bases; unmatched junction bases: 10. CDR1 is SGHDT and CDR2 is YYEEEE in the germline V gene. The CDR3 sequence: CASSLLPGQGDSPLHF. For the CDR3, the DNA is TGTGCCAGCAGCCTACTCCCGGGACAGGGAGATTCACCCCTCCACTTT. The whole variable domain, remainder taken from reference TRBV5-6 and TRBJ1-6, is DAGVTQSPTHLIKTRGQQVTLRCSPKSGHDTVSWYQQALGQGPQFIFQYYEEEERQRGNFPDRFSGHQFPNYSSELNVNALLLGDSALYLCASSLLPGQGDSPLHFGNGTRLTVT.

This clonotype was seen repeatedly, ten times or more. This chain links TRBV7-9 with TRBJ2-1; 7 nucleotides align to TRBD1. CDR1 SEHNR and CDR2 FQNEAQ come from the germline V gene (reference sequence). V was pared by 4 bases and J by 8 bases, with 5 bases of the junction left unmatched. The CDR3 spans 13 residues. CDR3 region: CASSYTGDHEQFF. Here the CDR3 DNA reads TGTGCCAGCAGCTACACAGGGGACCATGAGCAGTTCTTC.

The sample holds many counts of this clonotype. This sequence joins TRBV7-2 and TRBJ1-6, with D unresolved. The V end lost 4 bases, the J end lost 0 bases, and 7 bases lay between the germline ends. The CDR3 covers 15 residues. The V gene's germline CDR1 is SGHTA and CDR2 FQGNSA. In nucleotides, the CDR3 is TGTGCCAGCAGCTCCCTGAGCTCCTATAATTCACCCCTCCACTTT. It codes for CASSSLSSYNSPLHF.

This clonotype appeared a few times. CDR3 loop: CASSPTGRGYTF. DNA of the CDR3: TGTGCCAGCAGTCCTACAGGGAGGGGCTACACCTTC. The chain carries TRBV12-3 or TRBV12-4 and TRBJ1-2, with a weak D call TRBD1 (6 bases). V lost 5 bases, J lost 8 bases, and 12 bases lay in between. This CDR3 is 12 amino acids long.

The chain carries TRBV5-6 and TRBJ2-3, with D possibly being TRBD1 (5 bases). CDR3 length equals 12 residues. CDR1 and CDR2 (germline): SGHDT, YYEEEE. The V end lost 6 bases, the J end lost 5 bases, and 10 bases lay between the germline ends. The DNA of the CDR3 is TGTGCCAGCACATGGGGCGGAGATACGCAGTATTTT. Translating gives CASTWGGDTQYF.

The chain joins TRBV27 to TRBJ1-5; 9 nucleotides match TRBD1. V trimming: 6 bases; J trimming: 7 bases; junction bases outside the gene matches: 1. The CDR3 spans 12 residues. Germline V CDR1 and CDR2: MNHEY, SMNVEV (reference sequence). In DNA, the CDR3 is TGTGCCAGCAGGGACAGGGGACAGCCCCAGCATTTT. This sequence encodes CASRDRGQPQHF.

This clonotype was recorded at least ten times. This chain joins TRBV28 and TRBJ2-7; 11 bases match TRBD2. Looked up from germline, CDR1 is MDHEN and CDR2 is SYDVKM. V was clipped by 1 base and J by 2 bases; unmatched bases: 4. The CDR3 extends over 16 amino acids. CDR3 residues: CASSLSGTSGTYEQYF. CDR3 sequence (DNA): TGTGCCAGCAGTTTATCCGGGACTAGCGGAACCTACGAGCAGTACTTC.

Ten or more counts support this clonotype. The junction does not match germline at one end; this may be a read error. The CDR3 spells CASSLVRTEAFF. CDR3 nucleotide sequence: TGTGCCAGCAGTTTAGTGCGGACTGAAGCTTTCTTT. The V and J genes are TRBV7-2 and TRBJ1-1, with D uncertain. Germline V lookup: CDR1 SGHTA, CDR2 FQGNSA. The CDR3 runs 12 residues.

This clonotype was picked up many times. The genes are TRBV24-1 and TRBJ2-1; no reliable D call. Trimming shortened V by 7 bases and J by 7 bases, and 7 bases separated the two germline ends. The germline V gene encodes CDR1 KGHDR and CDR2 SFDVKD. This CDR3 has 11 residues. This CDR3 reads CATRGWNEQFF. The CDR3 nucleotides are TGTGCCACCAGGGGTTGGAATGAGCAGTTCTTC.

This clonotype was detected ten times or more. V gene TRBV9 combines with J gene TRBJ2-5; 8 bases agree with TRBD2. The J segment lost 2 bases and the V segment lost 0 bases, leaving 6 bases of the junction unmatched. The CDR3 runs 16 residues. Germline lookup yields CDR1 SGDLS and CDR2 YYNGEE. CDR3 in amino acids: CASSVGLAGEQETQYF. The DNA of the CDR3 is TGTGCCAGCAGCGTAGGGCTAGCGGGCGAACAAGAGACCCAGTACTTC.

In its sample, this clonotype was seen many times. V usage is TRBV7-8 and J usage is TRBJ1-2, with D perhaps matching TRBD1 (6 bases). The CDR3 is 16 residues long. Germline V lookup: CDR1 SGHVS, CDR2 FQNEAQ. Trimming stripped 2 bases from V and 4 bases from J, with 17 bases between. This CDR3 reads CASSLMGATSAYGYTF. The CDR3 nucleotides are TGTGCCAGCAGCTTAATGGGGGCAACGAGTGCCTATGGCTACACCTTC.

This clonotype was seen at least ten times. V and J are TRBV3-1 and TRBJ1-2, with D possibly TRBD1 on 5 matching bases. Trimming left V 4 bases short and J 4 bases short, with 13 bases between. This CDR3 comprises 14 residues. Germline V gene data show CDR1 as LGHDT and CDR2 as YNNKEL (reference sequence). The CDR3 is CASSRGDRSYGYTF. The CDR3, as DNA: TGTGCCAGCAGCCGGGGGGACCGAAGCTATGGCTACACCTTC.

This clonotype was found a few times. V gene TRBV11-3 combines with J gene TRBJ2-3; the D gene is possibly TRBD2 (6 bases). V lost 4 bases, J lost 1 base, and 12 bases lay in between. Per germline, CDR1 SGHNT and CDR2 YENEEA. The CDR3 loop spans 15 amino acids. CDR3 in DNA: TGTGCCAGCAGCTCTCCACTAGCTGGCACAGATACGCAGTATTTT. Translating gives CASSSPLAGTDTQYF.

This clonotype has just a few counts. This chain joins TRBV27 and TRBJ1-1; D remains unclear. The CDR3 extends over 13 amino acids. The ends were cut back, 4 bases at V and 4 bases at J, with 10 bases in the middle. CDR1 and CDR2 from the germline V gene are MNHEY and SMNVEV (reference sequence). The CDR3 DNA follows: TGTGCCAGCAGTTATGGGGTGGGCACTGAAGCTTTCTTT. Its protein product is CASSYGVGTEAFF.